These 19 T cell receptor beta chains came from one sample sequenced in a study of blood T cell repertoires in COVID-19. Profiling relied on immunoSEQ multiplex PCR, and the TCRdb table lists in-frame clones only, not all of them. Of approximately 90,000 clones listed, roughly 90% were seen once; the top ten hold 3% to 4%. The material sequenced was peripheral blood. These receptors were collected from a woman in her 70s with acute or convalescent COVID-19.

This clone occurred a few times. V is TRBV5-6 and J is TRBJ1-5; no firm D call. The CDR3 spans 15 residues. Per germline, CDR1 SGHDT and CDR2 YYEEEE. The ends were cut back, 2 bases at V and 2 bases at J, with 11 bases in the middle. The CDR3 coding sequence is TGTGCCAGCAGCTTCTACGCGTTGGGCAATCAGCCCCAGCATTTT. Amino acid sequence: CASSFYALGNQPQHF. The complete variable domain, with remaining parts taken from reference TRBV5-6 and TRBJ1-5, reads DAGVTQSPTHLIKTRGQQVTLRCSPKSGHDTVSWYQQALGQGPQFIFQYYEEEERQRGNFPDRFSGHQFPNYSSELNVNALLLGDSALYLCASSFYALGNQPQHFGDGTRLSIL.

The chain carries TRBV5-1 and TRBJ1-2; TRBD1 is a possible D gene (5 bases). The CDR3 runs 13 residues. The V and J ends lost 0 bases and 3 bases respectively, with 6 bases between them. The V gene's germline CDR1 is SGHRS and CDR2 YFSETQ. CDR3 sequence reads: CASSLDRYYGYTF. The CDR3 coding sequence is TGCGCCAGCAGCTTGGACAGGTACTATGGCTACACCTTC.

This clone was recorded a few times. The genes are TRBV5-1 and TRBJ1-1; D ambiguous. Germline CDR1 and CDR2: SGHRS and YFSETQ. The germline V and J ends were trimmed by 3 bases and 0 bases, with 6 bases remaining between them. The CDR3 totals 13 residues. CDR3 in DNA: TGCGCCAGCAGCTCCCAGGTGAACACTGAAGCTTTCTTT. This translates into CASSSQVNTEAFF.

The chain has TRBV11-2 and TRBJ1-5, with TRBD1 matching over 7 bases. V shed 5 bases and J 0 bases; nucleotides not matched to a gene: 7. The CDR3 totals 16 residues. Germline V lookup: CDR1 SGHAT, CDR2 FQNNGV. The CDR3 here is CASSPGQANSNQPQHF. CDR3 coding DNA: TGTGCCAGCAGCCCCGGACAGGCGAATAGCAATCAGCCCCAGCATTTT.

The chain couples TRBV6-6 to TRBJ1-1; maybe TRBD1 (6 bases). Germline V gives CDR1 MNHNY, CDR2 SVGAGI (reference sequence). Trimming shortened V by 0 bases and J by 5 bases, and 13 bases separated the two germline ends. The length of the CDR3 is 15 residues. The CDR3 region has the DNA TGTGCCAGCAGTTACTCGGGCTATGGACAGACTGAAGCTTTCTTT. Amino acid sequence: CASSYSGYGQTEAFF.

The rearrangement links TRBV7-9 to TRBJ1-5; D gene uncertain. Trimming took off 3 bases at V and 6 bases at J, with 9 bases between the two ends. Germline V gives CDR1 SEHNR, CDR2 FQNEAQ (reference sequence). CDR3 length: 13 amino acids. CDR3 loop: CASSFSVGQPQHF. The CDR3 bases are TGTGCCAGCAGCTTCTCGGTCGGTCAGCCCCAGCATTTT.

The gene calls are TRBV5-1 and TRBJ2-3, with D possibly being TRBD2 (6 bases). The CDR3 runs to 14 residues. With 4 bases removed from V and 2 bases from J, the gap between germline ends came to 11 bases. Germline V gene data show CDR1 as SGHRS and CDR2 as YFSETQ. The CDR3 coding sequence is TGCGCCAGCAGCCGGGACTTTGACACAGATACGCAGTATTTT. This translates into CASSRDFDTDTQYF.

This chain uses TRBV21-1 with TRBJ2-1; the D call in the table, TRBD1, was not verified against the DNA. TRBV21-1 is a recognized pseudogene. The CDR3 is 11 residues long. The CDR3 reads CASSTDNEQFF. The CDR3 nucleotides are TGTGCCAGCAGCACAGACAATGAGCAGTTCTTC.

This clone was recorded a few times. Other nucleotide sequences in the sample specify the same CDR3. The rearrangement joins TRBV30 to TRBJ1-3, with D perhaps TRBD1 (6 bases). Germline CDR1 and CDR2: GTSNPN and SVGIG (reference sequence). This CDR3 region has 14 residues. Trimming shortened V by 2 bases and J by 0 bases, and 8 bases separated the two germline ends. The CDR3, as DNA: TGTGCCTGGAGTACAGGGAGCTCTGGAAACACCATATATTTT. It translates to CAWSTGSSGNTIYF.

The chain couples TRBV5-6 to TRBJ2-3, with 12 bases fitting TRBD2. V was clipped by 5 bases and J by 4 bases; unmatched bases: 8. In germline, CDR1 is SGHDT, CDR2 YYEEEE. CDR3 length: 16 amino acids. The CDR3, as DNA: TGTGCCAGCAGTTCCCTAGCGGGGGGGCGGGCAGATACGCAGTATTTT. This encodes CASSSLAGGRADTQYF.

The V call is TRBV1, the J call TRBJ2-1; the table's TRBD2 call for D was not verified on the DNA. TRBV1 is termed a pseudogene. The CDR3 is 17 residues long. CDR3 amino acids: CTSSQTAGTSSYNEQFF. In nucleotides, the CDR3 is TGCACCAGCAGCCAAACCGCCGGGACTAGCTCCTACAATGAGCAGTTCTTC.

The chain couples TRBV25-1 to TRBJ1-5; weak D call: TRBD1 (5 bases). With 8 bases removed from V and 2 bases from J, the gap between germline ends came to 10 bases. This CDR3 is 13 amino acids long. Germline V lookup: CDR1 MGHDK, CDR2 SYGVNS. Written as DNA, the CDR3 is TGTGCCAGCTCAGGGTTTGGCAATCAGCCCCAGCATTTT. It specifies CASSGFGNQPQHF.

V gene TRBV6-1 combines with J gene TRBJ2-4; 7 bases are a match to TRBD2. This CDR3 contains 19 residues. Germline V gene sequence: CDR1 MNHNS, CDR2 SASEGT. Trimming took 0 bases from V and 0 from J; bases not matched to a gene: 11. This CDR3 is CASSEARGRRSVAKNIQYF. The CDR3 bases are TGTGCCAGCAGTGAAGCGCGGGGGAGGAGGTCGGTAGCCAAAAACATTCAGTACTTC.

J is TRBJ2-5 and V is TRBV7-7; D is possibly TRBD1 (6 bases). Germline V gives CDR1 SSHAT, CDR2 FNYEAQ (reference sequence). The CDR3 is 15 residues long. Trimming shortened V by 5 bases and J by 5 bases, and 18 bases separated the two germline ends. CDR3: CASSPTTGNWETQYF. The CDR3 DNA reads as TGTGCCAGCAGCCCAACAACAGGGAACTGGGAGACCCAGTACTTC.

The chain carries TRBV2 and TRBJ1-6, with 8 nucleotides matching TRBD1. CDR1 and CDR2 (germline): SNHLY, FYNNEI. CDR3 length equals 15 residues. The V and J ends lost 6 bases and 7 bases, in that order; junction bases with no gene match: 8. CDR3 sequence (DNA): TGTGCCAGCAGCGAAATACAGGGGGAGAATTCACCCCTCCACTTT. It encodes CASSEIQGENSPLHF.

The chain has TRBV24-1 and TRBJ2-3, with 7 positions matching TRBD1. Trimming cost V 5 bases and J 3 bases; bases outside gene matches: 4. Germline CDR1 is KGHDR and CDR2 is SFDVKD. The CDR3 consists of 14 residues. The CDR3 is CATSARGLTDTQYF. The CDR3 bases are TGTGCCACCAGTGCCAGGGGGTTAACAGATACGCAGTATTTT.

This chain joins TRBV6-6 and TRBJ2-5; tentatively, D is TRBD2 (5 bases). V was cut by 0 bases and J by 0 bases, with 8 bases left in between. The CDR3 runs to 15 residues. Per germline, CDR1 MNHNY and CDR2 SVGAGI (reference sequence). CDR3 DNA: TGTGCCAGCAGTTACTCCGGAGGATACCAAGAGACCCAGTACTTC. Translating gives CASSYSGGYQETQYF.

This rearrangement joins TRBV29-1 to TRBJ2-1; 12 bases line up with TRBD2. CDR3 length equals 15 residues. Per germline, CDR1 SQVTM and CDR2 ANQGSEA. V lost 7 bases, J lost 2 bases, and 6 bases stayed unmatched. The CDR3 DNA is TGCAGCGCCAATCTAGCGGGGGGGACCTACAATGAGCAGTTCTTC. This sequence encodes CSANLAGGTYNEQFF.

This chain uses TRBV3-1 (or the pseudogene TRBV3-2) with TRBJ1-4; D unclear. V was pared by 2 bases and J by 5 bases, with 12 bases between. This CDR3 spans 15 amino acids. The germline gives CDR1 LGHDT, CDR2 YNNKEL (reference sequence). The CDR3 is CASSQRTLANEKLFF. The CDR3 region has the DNA TGTGCCAGCAGCCAACGAACGTTAGCAAATGAAAAACTGTTTTTT.